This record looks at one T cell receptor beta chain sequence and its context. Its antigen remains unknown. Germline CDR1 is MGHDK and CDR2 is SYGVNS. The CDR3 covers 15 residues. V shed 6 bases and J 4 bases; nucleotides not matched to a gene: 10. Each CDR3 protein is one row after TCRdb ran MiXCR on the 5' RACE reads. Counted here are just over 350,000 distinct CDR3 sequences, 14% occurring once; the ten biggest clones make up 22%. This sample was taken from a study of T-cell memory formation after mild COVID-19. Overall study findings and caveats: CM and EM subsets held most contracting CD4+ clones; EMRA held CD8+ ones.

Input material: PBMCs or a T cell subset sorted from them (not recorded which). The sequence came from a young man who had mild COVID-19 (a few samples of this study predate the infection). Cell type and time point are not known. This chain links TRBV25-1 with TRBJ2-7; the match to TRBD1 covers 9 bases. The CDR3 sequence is CASSAFEDRGYEQYF. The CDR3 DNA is TGTGCCAGCAGCGCCTTTGAGGACAGGGGTTACGAGCAGTACTTC.